These T cell receptor beta chains were read from a single sample in a study of CD8 T cells in Susac syndrome. MiXCR, applied by TCRdb to the immunoSEQ multiplex PCR reads, yields one record per CDR3 protein. The table lists about 160,000 distinct CDR3 sequences, approximately 93% of them singletons. Source material: CD4+ T cells from PBMCs. The receptors come from a human donor with multiple sclerosis. CDR3s leave out the opening cysteine and the closing phenylalanine or tryptophan. Size values are once, few and many counts, or a class for expanded clones, and some rows have none.

clone_size j_call v_call cdr3_aa
- TRBJ2-5 TRBV29-1 SVKQSLAETQY
- TRBJ2-1 TRBV7-2 ASSSQGRPYNEQF
- TRBJ2-7 TRBV7-9 ASSLGGTSGKQY
- TRBJ1-2 TRBV27 ASSRLANYGYT
- TRBJ2-7 TRBV5-4 ASSTGTSIGHEQY
- TRBJ2-1 TRBV28 ASISGLGSNNEQF
- TRBJ2-7 TRBV19 ASRPGSGSIDEQY
once TRBJ2-3 TRBV11-2 ASSPPPPGLVYAYTDTQY
- TRBJ2-1 TRBV7-9 ASWTSGEIEQF
- TRBJ1-1 TRBV29-1 SVAKSDEAF
- TRBJ2-5 TRBV25-1 ASSDQQVGVPETQY
- TRBJ2-4 TRBV5-6 ASSWQDGSNIQY
- TRBJ1-2 TRBV7-9 ASSLAHSGYT
- TRBJ2-5 TRBV27 ASSYQGQGSPREETQY
- TRBJ1-5 TRBV20-1 SAPTNTNNQPQH
- TRBJ2-7 TRBV2 ASLQGLAGHEQY
- TRBJ2-3 TRBV27 ASSLRSGRGPTDTQY
once TRBJ2-3 TRBV19 ASKETAPSTDTQY
- TRBJ2-1 TRBV5-4 ASSFPSGGYNEQF
- TRBJ1-2 TRBV24-1 ATWIPNYGYT
- TRBJ1-3 TRBV19 ASSVKRPGNTIY
- TRBJ1-4 TRBV5-1 ASSSPGKKLF
- TRBJ2-1 TRBV7-6 ASSLMAGANNEQF
- TRBJ2-5 TRBV29-1 SVEDPPGGSQETQY
- TRBJ2-4 TRBV6-2/TRBV6-3 ASSFGLGARVRY
- TRBJ1-4 TRBV6-5 ASSYRGPGTATNEKLF
- TRBJ1-2 TRBV19 ASSILESNYGYT
- TRBJ1-2 TRBV18 ASSPGKENYGYT
- TRBJ1-5 TRBV4-2 ASSQVSGNQPQH
- TRBJ1-2 TRBV18 ASSSWTGMNYGYT
few TRBJ1-1 TRBV5-6 ASSLRTYTEAF
- TRBJ1-4 TRBV7-8 ASSSNRGRGREKLF
- TRBJ1-5 TRBV3-1 ASSQAREQPQH
few TRBJ2-7 TRBV5-4 ASSEPSDHEQY